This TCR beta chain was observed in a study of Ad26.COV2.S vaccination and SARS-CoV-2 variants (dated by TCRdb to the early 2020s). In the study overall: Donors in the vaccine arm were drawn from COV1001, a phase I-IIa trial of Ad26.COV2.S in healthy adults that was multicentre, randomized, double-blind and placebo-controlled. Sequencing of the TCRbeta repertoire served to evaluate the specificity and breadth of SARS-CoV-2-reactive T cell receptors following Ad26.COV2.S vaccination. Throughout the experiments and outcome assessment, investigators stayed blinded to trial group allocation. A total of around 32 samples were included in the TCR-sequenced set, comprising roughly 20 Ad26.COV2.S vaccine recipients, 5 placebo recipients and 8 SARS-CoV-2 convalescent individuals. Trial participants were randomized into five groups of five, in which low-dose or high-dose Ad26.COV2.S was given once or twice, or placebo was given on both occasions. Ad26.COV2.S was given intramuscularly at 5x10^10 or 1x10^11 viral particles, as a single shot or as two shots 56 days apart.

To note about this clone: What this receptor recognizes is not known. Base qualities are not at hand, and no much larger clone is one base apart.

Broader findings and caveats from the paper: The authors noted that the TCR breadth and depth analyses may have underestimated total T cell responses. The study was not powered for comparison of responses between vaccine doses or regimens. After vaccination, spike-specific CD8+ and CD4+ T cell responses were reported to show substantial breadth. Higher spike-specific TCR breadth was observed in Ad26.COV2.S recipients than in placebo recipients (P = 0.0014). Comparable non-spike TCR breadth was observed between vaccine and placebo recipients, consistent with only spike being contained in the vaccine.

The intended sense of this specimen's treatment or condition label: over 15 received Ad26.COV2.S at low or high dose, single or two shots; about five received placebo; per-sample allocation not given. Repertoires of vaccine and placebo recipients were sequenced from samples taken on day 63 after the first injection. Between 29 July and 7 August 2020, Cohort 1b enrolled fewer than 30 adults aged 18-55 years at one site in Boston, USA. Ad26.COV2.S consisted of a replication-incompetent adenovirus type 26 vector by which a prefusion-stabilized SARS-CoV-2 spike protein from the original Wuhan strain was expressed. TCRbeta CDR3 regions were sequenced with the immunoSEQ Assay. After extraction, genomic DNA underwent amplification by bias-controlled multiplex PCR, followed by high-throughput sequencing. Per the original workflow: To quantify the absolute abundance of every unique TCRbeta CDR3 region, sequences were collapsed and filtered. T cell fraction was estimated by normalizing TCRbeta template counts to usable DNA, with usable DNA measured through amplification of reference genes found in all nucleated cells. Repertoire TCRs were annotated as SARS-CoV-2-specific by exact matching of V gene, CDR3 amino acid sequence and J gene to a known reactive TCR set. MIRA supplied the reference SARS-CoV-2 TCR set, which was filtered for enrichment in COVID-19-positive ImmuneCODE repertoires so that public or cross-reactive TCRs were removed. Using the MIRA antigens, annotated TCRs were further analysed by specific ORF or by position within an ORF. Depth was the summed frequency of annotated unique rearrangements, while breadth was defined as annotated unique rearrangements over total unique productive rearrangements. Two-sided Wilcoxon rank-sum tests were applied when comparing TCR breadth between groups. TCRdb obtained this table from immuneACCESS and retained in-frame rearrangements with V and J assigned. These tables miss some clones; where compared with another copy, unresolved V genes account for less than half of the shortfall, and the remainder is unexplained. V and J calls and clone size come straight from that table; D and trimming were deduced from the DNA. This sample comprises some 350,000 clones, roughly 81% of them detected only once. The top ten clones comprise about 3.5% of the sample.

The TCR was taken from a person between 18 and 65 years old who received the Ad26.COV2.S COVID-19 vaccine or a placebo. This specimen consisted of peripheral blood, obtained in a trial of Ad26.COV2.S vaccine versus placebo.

CDR3 loop: CASSQIAGPPYEQYF. The DNA sequence is given as TGCGCCAGCAGCCAAATTGCGGGGCCTCCCTACGAGCAGTACTTC. The V and J genes are TRBV4-3 and TRBJ2-7; TRBD2 is perhaps the D gene, given 6 matching bases. Its CDR3 holds 15 amino acids, cysteine through phenylalanine. Only the CDR3 part of the read is kept: 45 bases, read in frame from the first base. For CDR1 and CDR2, the germline V gene lists LGHNA and YSLEER. V was cut back by 2 bases and J by 2 bases, leaving a gap of 13 bases between them.